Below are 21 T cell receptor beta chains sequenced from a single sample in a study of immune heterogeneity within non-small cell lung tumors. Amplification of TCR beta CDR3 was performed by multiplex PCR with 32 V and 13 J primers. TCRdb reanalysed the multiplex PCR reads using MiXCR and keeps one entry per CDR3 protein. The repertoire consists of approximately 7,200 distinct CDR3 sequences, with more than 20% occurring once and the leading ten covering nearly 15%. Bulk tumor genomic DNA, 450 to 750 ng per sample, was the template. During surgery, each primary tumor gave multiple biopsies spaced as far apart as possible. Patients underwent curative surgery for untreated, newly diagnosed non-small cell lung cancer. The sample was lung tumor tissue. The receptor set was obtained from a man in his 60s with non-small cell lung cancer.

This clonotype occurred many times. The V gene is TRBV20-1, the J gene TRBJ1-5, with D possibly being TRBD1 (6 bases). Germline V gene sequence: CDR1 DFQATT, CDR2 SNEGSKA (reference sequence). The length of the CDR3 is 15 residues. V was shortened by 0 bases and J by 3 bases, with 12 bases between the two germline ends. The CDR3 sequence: CSARDLQGNNQPQHF. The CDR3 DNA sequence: TGCAGTGCTAGAGATCTACAGGGTAACAATCAGCCCCAGCATTTT.

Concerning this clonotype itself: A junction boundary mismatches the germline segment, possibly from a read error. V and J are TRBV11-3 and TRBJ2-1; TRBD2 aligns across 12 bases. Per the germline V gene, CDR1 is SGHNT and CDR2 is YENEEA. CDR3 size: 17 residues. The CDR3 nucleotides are TGTGCCAGCAGCTCCGGGACTAGCGGGTACGGCGACAATGAGCTGTTCTTC. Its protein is CASSSGTSGYGDNELFF.

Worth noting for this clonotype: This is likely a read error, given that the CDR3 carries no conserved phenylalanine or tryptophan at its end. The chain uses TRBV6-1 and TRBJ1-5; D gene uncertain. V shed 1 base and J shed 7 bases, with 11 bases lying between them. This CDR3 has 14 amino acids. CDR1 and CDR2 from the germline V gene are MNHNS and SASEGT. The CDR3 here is CASSEVISAQPQHL. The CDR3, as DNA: TGTGCCAGCAGTGAAGTGATATCGGCCCAGCCCCAGCATCTT.

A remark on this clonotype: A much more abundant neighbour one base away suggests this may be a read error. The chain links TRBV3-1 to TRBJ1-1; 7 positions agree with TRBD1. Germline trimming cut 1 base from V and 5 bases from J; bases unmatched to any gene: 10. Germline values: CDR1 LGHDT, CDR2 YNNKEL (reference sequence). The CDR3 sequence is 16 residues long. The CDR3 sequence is CASSQVGGGPRTEAFF. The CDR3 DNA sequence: TGTGCCAGCAGCCAAGTAGGAGGGGGCCCTCGGACTGAAGCTTTCTTT.

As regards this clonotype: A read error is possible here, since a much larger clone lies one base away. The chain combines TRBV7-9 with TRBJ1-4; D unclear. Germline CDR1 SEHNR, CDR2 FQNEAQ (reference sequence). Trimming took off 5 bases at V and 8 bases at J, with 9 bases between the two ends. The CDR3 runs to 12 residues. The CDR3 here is CASSPYGEKLFF. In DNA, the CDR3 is TGTGCCAGCAGCCCGTACGGGGAAAAACTGTTTTTT.

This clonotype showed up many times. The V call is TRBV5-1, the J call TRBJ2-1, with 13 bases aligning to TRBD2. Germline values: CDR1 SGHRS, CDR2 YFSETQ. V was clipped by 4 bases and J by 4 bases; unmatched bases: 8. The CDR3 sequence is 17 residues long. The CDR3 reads CASSKITSGRGYNEQFF. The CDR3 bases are TGCGCCAGCAGCAAGATTACTAGCGGGAGGGGATACAATGAGCAGTTCTTC.

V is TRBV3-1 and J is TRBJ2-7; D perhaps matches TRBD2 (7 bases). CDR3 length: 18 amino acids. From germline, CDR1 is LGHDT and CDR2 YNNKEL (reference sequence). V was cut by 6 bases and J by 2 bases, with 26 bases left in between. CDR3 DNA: TGTGCCAGCAGTCGAGGAGTGTGGGGGGCGGGAGTTGCCTACGAGCAGTACTTC. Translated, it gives CASSRGVWGAGVAYEQYF.

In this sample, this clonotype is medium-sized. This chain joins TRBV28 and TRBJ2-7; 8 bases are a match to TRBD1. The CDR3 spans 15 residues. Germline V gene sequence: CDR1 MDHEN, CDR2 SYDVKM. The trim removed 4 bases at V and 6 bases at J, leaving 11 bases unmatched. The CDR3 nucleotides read TGTGCCAGCAGTTGGGGGGACAGGCAGTATGGCGAGCAGTACTTC. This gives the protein CASSWGDRQYGEQYF.

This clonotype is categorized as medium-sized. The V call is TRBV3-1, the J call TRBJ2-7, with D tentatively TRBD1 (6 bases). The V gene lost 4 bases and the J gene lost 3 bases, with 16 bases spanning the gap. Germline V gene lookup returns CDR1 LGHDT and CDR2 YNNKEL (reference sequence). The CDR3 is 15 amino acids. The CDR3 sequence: CASSRAGQGNYEQYF. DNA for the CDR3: TGTGCCAGCAGCCGCGCAGGGCAGGGGAACTACGAGCAGTACTTC.

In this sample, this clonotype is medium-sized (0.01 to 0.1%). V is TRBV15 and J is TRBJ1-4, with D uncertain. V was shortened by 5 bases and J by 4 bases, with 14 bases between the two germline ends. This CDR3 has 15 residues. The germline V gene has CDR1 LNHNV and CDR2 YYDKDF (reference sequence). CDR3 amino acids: CATSPRVGNNEKLFF. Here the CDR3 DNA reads TGTGCCACCAGCCCTCGAGTAGGGAATAATGAAAAACTGTTTTTT.

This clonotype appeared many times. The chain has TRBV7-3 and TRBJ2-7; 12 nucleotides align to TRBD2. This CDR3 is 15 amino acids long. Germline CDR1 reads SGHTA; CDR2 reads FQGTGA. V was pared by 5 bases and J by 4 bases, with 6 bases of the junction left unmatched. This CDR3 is CASSPRTSGTYEQYF. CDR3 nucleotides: TGTGCCAGCAGCCCTCGGACTAGCGGGACGTACGAGCAGTACTTC.

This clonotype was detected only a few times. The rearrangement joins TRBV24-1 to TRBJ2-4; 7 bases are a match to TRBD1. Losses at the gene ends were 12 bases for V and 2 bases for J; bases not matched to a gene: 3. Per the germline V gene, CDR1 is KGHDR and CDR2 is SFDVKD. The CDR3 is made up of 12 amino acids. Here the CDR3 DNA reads TGTGCCGACAGGGTCTCCAAAAACATTCAGTACTTC. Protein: CADRVSKNIQYF.

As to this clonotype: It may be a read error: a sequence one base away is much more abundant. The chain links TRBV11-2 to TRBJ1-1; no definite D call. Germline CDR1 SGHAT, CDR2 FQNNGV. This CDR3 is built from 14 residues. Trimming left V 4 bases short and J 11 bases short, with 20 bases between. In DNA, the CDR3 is TGTGCCAGCAGCTCCTCCGAGACCCCGGACGTGGCTTTCTTT. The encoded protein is CASSSSETPDVAFF.

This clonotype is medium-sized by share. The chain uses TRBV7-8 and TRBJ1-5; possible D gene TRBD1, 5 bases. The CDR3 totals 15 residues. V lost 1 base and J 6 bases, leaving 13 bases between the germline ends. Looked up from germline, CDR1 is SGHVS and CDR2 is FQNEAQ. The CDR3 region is CASSLVSVRGQPQHF. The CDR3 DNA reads TGTGCCAGCAGCTTAGTGTCGGTTAGGGGTCAGCCCCAGCATTTT.

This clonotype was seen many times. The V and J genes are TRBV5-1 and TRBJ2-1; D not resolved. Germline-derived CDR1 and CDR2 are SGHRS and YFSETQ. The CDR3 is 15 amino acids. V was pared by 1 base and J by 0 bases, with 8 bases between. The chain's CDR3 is CASSLRSPSYNEQFF. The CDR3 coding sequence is TGCGCCAGCAGCTTGAGGAGTCCCTCCTACAATGAGCAGTTCTTC.

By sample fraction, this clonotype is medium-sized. The CDR3 protein is CSAPYAHSNQPQHF. CDR3 bases: TGCAGTGCTCCCTATGCACATAGCAATCAGCCCCAGCATTTT. The V call is TRBV20-1, the J call TRBJ1-5; D call uncertain. CDR3 length: 14 amino acids. Trimming removed 5 bases from V and 0 bases from J, with 11 bases in between. The germline V gene encodes CDR1 DFQATT and CDR2 SNEGSKA (reference sequence).

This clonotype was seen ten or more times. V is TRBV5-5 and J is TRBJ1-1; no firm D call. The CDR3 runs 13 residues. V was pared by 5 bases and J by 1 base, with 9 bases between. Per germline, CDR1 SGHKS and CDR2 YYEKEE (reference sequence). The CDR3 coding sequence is TGTGCCAGCAGAGCCTGGGGGAACACTGAAGCTTTCTTT. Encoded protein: CASRAWGNTEAFF.

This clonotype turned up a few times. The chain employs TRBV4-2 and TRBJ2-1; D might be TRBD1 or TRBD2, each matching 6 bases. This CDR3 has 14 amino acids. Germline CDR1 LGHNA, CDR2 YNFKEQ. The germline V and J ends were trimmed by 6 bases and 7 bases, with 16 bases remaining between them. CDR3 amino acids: CASRLLGGANEQFF. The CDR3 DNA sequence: TGTGCCAGCAGACTACTGGGGGGCGCGAATGAGCAGTTCTTC.

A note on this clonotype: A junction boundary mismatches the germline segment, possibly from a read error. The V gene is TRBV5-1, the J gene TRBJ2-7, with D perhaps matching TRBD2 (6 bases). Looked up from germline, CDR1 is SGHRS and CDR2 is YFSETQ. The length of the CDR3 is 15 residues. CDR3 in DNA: TGCGCCAGCAGCTTGCGGAGGGACTCACCTTACGAGCGGTACTTC. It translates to CASSLRRDSPYERYF.

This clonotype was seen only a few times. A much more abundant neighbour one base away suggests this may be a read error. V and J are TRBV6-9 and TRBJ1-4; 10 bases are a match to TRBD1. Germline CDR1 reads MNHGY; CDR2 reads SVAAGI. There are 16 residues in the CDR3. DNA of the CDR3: TGTGCCAGCAGTTCCAAAATTGGACAGGGGGATGAAAAACCGTTTTTT. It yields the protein CASSSKIGQGDEKPFF.

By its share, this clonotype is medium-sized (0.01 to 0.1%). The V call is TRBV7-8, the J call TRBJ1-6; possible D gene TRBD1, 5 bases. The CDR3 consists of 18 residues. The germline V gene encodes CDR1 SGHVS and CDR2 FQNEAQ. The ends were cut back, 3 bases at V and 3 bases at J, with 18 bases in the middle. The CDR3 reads CASSFGGGLSGYNSPLHF. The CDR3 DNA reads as TGTGCCAGCAGCTTCGGCGGGGGATTGAGCGGCTATAATTCACCCCTCCACTTT.